This is a list of T cell receptor beta chains from one sample in a study of beta chain features in type 1 diabetes. Generated by immunoSEQ multiplex PCR, the TCRdb table keeps only in-frame clones and is missing some. The sample contains 300,000 to 350,000 clones, about 15% of which appear only once. The material sequenced was central memory CD4+ T cells from blood. The source of these receptors is a man aged 25-45 years in good health. Each CDR3 is given with its conserved first and last residue. A D gene is named only where the DNA matches it firmly. Part of the rows lack a size; the others show once, few, many or a class for expanded clones.

v_call: TRBV15; j_call: TRBJ1-5; clone_size: .; d_call: .; cdr3_nt: TGTGCCACCAGCAGAGAAGGGGGAAATCAGCCCCAGCATTTT; cdr3_aa: CATSREGGNQPQHF
v_call: TRBV4-1; j_call: TRBJ1-1; clone_size: few; d_call: .; cdr3_nt: TGCGCCAGCAGTACGGGAGATTTGAACACTGAAGCTTTCTTT; cdr3_aa: CASSTGDLNTEAFF
v_call: TRBV4-1; j_call: TRBJ1-5; clone_size: .; d_call: .; cdr3_nt: TGCGCCAGCAGCCAAGATCAGAAGAGCAATCAGCCCCAGCATTTT; cdr3_aa: CASSQDQKSNQPQHF
v_call: TRBV9; j_call: TRBJ1-2; clone_size: few; d_call: TRBD1; cdr3_nt: TGTGCCAGCAGCTCAAGGGACAGTTATAACTATGGCTACACCTTC; cdr3_aa: CASSSRDSYNYGYTF
v_call: TRBV30; j_call: TRBJ1-5; clone_size: .; d_call: .; cdr3_nt: TGTGCCTGGAGCGGGACAAGGCGGGATCAGCCCCAGCATTTT; cdr3_aa: CAWSGTRRDQPQHF
v_call: TRBV28; j_call: TRBJ1-2; clone_size: few; d_call: .; cdr3_nt: TGTGCCAGCAGTGGCGGCTATGGCTACACCTTC; cdr3_aa: CASSGGYGYTF
v_call: TRBV5-1; j_call: TRBJ2-2; clone_size: few; d_call: .; cdr3_nt: TGCGCCAGTAGGCGGGACAGCGGGGCCGGGGAGCTGTTTTTT; cdr3_aa: CASRRDSGAGELFF
v_call: TRBV7-2; j_call: TRBJ1-1; clone_size: .; d_call: .; cdr3_nt: TGTGCCAGCAGGTACGATGGACAGAGGACTGAAGCTTTCTTT; cdr3_aa: CASRYDGQRTEAFF
v_call: TRBV11-1; j_call: TRBJ2-5; clone_size: few; d_call: .; cdr3_nt: TGTGCCAGCAGCTTTGATGGGACCCTCGAGGAGACCCAGTACTTC; cdr3_aa: CASSFDGTLEETQYF
v_call: TRBV5-6; j_call: TRBJ1-2; clone_size: many; d_call: .; cdr3_nt: TGTGCCAGCAGCTGGAACTATGGCTACACCTTC; cdr3_aa: CASSWNYGYTF
v_call: TRBV30; j_call: TRBJ2-5; clone_size: few; d_call: TRBD2; cdr3_nt: TGTGCCTGGATGGCTAGCGGGAGTGAGACCCAGTACTTC; cdr3_aa: CAWMASGSETQYF
v_call: TRBV28; j_call: TRBJ1-1; clone_size: .; d_call: .; cdr3_nt: TGTGCCAGCAGTTTAGGATCAATGAACACTGAAGCTTTCTTT; cdr3_aa: CASSLGSMNTEAFF
v_call: TRBV6-6; j_call: TRBJ1-1; clone_size: .; d_call: .; cdr3_nt: TGTGCCAGCAGTTACCCAAAAACTGAAGCTTTCTTT; cdr3_aa: CASSYPKTEAFF
v_call: TRBV10-3; j_call: TRBJ2-1; clone_size: .; d_call: TRBD2; cdr3_nt: TGTGCCTCCGGACTAGCGGGAAATGGAGAGCAGTTCTTC; cdr3_aa: CASGLAGNGEQFF
v_call: TRBV7-7; j_call: TRBJ2-7; clone_size: .; d_call: .; cdr3_nt: TGCGCCAGCAGCCCCAGCGTTTCTGGGGGCACTGGGGTCGAGCAGTACTTC; cdr3_aa: CASSPSVSGGTGVEQYF
v_call: TRBV7-2; j_call: TRBJ1-2; clone_size: .; d_call: TRBD1; cdr3_nt: TGTGCCAGCAGCGTAGCCGGGACAGGGCCTACCTATGGCTACACCTTC; cdr3_aa: CASSVAGTGPTYGYTF
v_call: TRBV14; j_call: TRBJ2-2; clone_size: .; d_call: .; cdr3_nt: TGTGCCAGCAGCCAAACATCGGGACTCAACACCGGGGAGCTGTTTTTT; cdr3_aa: CASSQTSGLNTGELFF
v_call: TRBV7-9; j_call: TRBJ2-1; clone_size: .; d_call: .; cdr3_nt: TGTGCCAGCAGCCAAAGCGGGTTCTCCTACAATGAGCAGTTCTTC; cdr3_aa: CASSQSGFSYNEQFF
v_call: TRBV2; j_call: TRBJ1-5; clone_size: few; d_call: .; cdr3_nt: TGTGCCAGCAAAGGGGGGAATCAGCCCCAGCATTTT; cdr3_aa: CASKGGNQPQHF
v_call: TRBV23-1; j_call: TRBJ2-1; clone_size: few; d_call: TRBD1; cdr3_nt: TGCGCCAGCAGACCGGGACAGGGTTACTACAATGAGCAGTTCTTC; cdr3_aa: CASRPGQGYYNEQFF
v_call: TRBV6-1; j_call: TRBJ2-5; clone_size: .; d_call: .; cdr3_nt: TGTGCCAGCACCTTGGAGACCCAGTACTTC; cdr3_aa: CASTLETQYF
v_call: TRBV6-1; j_call: TRBJ2-7; clone_size: .; d_call: .; cdr3_nt: TGTGCCATCAGTGAGTTAGGCGAGCAGTACTTC; cdr3_aa: CAISELGEQYF
v_call: TRBV9; j_call: TRBJ2-5; clone_size: .; d_call: .; cdr3_nt: TGTGCCAGCAGCGTAGTCCAGGGGGGGCAAGAGACCCAGTACTTC; cdr3_aa: CASSVVQGGQETQYF
v_call: TRBV30; j_call: TRBJ2-4; clone_size: few; d_call: TRBD2; cdr3_nt: TGTGCCTGGAGCGACTCCGGGAGGGCCGACATTCAGTACTTC; cdr3_aa: CAWSDSGRADIQYF